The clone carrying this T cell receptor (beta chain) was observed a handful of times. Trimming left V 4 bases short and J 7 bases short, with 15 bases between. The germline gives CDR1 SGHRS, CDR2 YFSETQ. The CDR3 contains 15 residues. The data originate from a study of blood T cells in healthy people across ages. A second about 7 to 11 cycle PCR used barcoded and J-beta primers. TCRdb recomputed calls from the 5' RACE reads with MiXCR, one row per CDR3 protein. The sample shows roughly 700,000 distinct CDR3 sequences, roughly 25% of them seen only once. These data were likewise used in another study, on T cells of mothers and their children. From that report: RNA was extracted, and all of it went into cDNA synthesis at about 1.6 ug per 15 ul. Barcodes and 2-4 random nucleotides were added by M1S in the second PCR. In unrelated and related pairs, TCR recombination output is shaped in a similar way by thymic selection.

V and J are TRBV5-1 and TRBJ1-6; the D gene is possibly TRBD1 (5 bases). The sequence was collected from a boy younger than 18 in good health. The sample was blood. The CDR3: CASSLEGASNSPLHF. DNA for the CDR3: TGCGCCAGCAGCCTGGAAGGGGCCTCAAATTCACCCCTCCACTTT.